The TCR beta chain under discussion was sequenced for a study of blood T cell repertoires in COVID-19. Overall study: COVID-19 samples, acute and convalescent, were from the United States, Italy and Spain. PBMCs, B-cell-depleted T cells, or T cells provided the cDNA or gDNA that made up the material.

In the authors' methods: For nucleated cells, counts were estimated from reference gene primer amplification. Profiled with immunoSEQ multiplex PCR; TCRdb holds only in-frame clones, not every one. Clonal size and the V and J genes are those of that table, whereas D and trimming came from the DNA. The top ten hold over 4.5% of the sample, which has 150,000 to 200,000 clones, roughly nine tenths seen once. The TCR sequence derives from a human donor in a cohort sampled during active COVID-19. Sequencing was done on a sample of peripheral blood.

CDR3 nucleotide sequence: TGTGCCAGCAGTGAACGAGTCGGGGAGCTGTTTTTT. This translates into CASSERVGELFF. This chain uses TRBV2 with TRBJ2-2; D uncertain. Trimming shortened V by 2 bases and J by 7 bases, and 5 bases separated the two germline ends. Germline V gene data show CDR1 as SNHLY and CDR2 as FYNNEI. The CDR3 consists of 12 residues.